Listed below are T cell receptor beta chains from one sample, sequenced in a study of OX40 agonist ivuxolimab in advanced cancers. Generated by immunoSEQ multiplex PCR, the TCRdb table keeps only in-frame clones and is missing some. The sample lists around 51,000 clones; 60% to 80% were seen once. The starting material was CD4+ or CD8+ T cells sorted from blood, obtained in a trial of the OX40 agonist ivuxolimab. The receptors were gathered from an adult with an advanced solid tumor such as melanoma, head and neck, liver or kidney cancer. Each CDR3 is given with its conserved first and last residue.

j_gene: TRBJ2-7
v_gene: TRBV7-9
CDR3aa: CASSPGGAQNEQYF

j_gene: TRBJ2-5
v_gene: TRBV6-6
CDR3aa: CASSYSSLAEGETQYF

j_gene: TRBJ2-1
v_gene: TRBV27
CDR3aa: CASSSDWYNEQFF

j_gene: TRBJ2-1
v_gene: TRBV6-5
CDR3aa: CASSYQGDGEQFF

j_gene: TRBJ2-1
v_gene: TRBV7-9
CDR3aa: CASSPLTLYNEQFF

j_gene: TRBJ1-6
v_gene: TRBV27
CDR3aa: CASSFNGSPLHF

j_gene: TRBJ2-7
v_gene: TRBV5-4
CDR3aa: CASSPPGQGTGEQYF

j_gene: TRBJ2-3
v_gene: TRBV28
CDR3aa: CASTIGREGLGDTQYF

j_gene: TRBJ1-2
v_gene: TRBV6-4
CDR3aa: CASSGTGFYGYTF

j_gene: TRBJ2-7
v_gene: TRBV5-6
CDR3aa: CASSLTGLGPYEQYF

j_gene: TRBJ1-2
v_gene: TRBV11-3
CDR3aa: CASRGICSRLGGYTF

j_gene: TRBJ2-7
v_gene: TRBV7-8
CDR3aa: CASSLVVIGMGPEQYF

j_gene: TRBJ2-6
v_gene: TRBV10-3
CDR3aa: CATAGVSTGANVLTF

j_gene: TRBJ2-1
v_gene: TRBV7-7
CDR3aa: CASSLNTVNEQFF

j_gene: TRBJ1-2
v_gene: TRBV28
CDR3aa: CASSATGGYGYTF

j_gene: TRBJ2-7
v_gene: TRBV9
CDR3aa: CASSVAPESSYEQYF

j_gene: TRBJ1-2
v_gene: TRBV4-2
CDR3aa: CASSQDVQATNYGYTF

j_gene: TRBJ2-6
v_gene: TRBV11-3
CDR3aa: CASSLTGSGANVLTF

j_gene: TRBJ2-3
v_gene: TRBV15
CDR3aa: CATSSPGSGSTDTQYF

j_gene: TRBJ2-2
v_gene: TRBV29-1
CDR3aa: CSVLRAGVGELFF

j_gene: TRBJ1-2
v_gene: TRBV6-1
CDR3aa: CASRETTLFGYTF

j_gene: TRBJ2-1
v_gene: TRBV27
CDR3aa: CASSLLGTSYNEQFF

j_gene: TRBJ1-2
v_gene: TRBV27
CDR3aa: CASSLTGFYGYTF

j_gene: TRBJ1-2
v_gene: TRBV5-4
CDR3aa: CASSLWTGGKGTF

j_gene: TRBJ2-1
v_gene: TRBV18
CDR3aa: CASSRPGTSGVNEQFF

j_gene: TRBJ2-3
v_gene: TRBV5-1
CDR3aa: CASRWGGSTDTQYF

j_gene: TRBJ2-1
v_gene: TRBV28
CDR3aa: CASSIPSPPTPFF

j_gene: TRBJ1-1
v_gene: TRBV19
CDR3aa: CASSIQQQTEAFF

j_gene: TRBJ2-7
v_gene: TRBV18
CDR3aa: CASSPRSRRSSYEQYF

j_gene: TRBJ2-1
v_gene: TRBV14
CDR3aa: CASSQARGPYNEQFF

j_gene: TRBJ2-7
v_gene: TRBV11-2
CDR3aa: CASSSLTGPVYEQYF

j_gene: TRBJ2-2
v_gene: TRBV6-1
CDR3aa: CASSEPNLAGNTGELFF

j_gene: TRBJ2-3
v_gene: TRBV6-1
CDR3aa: CASREGGGTDTQYF

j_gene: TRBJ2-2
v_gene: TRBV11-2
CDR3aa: CASSLQGAGTGELFF

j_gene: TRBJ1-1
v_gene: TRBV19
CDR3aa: CASHGGLDTPNTEAFF

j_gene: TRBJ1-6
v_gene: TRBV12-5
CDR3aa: CASGLWTDNSPLHF

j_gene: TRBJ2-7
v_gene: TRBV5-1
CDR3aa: CASSPAWDRGPYEQYF

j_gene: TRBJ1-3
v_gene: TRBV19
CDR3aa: CASSTRDSYHSGNTIYF

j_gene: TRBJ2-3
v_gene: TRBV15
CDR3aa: CATSETGYADTQYF

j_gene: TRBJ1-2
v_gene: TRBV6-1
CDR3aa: CASPGRGPTYGYTF

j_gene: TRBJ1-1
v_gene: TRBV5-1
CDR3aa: CASSLAGARNTEAFF

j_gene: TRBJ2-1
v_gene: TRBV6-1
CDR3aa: CASSEQGLSYNEQFF

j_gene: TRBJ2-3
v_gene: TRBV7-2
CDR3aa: CASSLDRGRATDTQYF

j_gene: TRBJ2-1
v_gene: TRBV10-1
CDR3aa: CASSGLAGGPYNEQFF

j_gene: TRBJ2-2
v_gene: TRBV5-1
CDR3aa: CASTLNQQGKTGELFF

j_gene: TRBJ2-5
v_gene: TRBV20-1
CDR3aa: CSAQVGEIQYF

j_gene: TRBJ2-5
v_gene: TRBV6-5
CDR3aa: CASSYSNRAETQYF